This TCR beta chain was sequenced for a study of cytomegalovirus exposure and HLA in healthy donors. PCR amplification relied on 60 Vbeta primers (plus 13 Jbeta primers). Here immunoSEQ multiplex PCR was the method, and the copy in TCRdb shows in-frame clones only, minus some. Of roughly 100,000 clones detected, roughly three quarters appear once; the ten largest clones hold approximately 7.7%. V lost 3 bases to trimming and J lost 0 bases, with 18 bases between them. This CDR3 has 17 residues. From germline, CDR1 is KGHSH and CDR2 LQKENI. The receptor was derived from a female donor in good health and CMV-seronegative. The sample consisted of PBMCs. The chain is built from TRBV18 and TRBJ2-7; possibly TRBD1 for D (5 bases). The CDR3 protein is CASSPPTPGRASYEQYF. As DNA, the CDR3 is TGTGCCAGCTCACCTCCTACCCCCGGCAGGGCCTCCTACGAGCAGTACTTC.